Presented here are 6 T cell receptor beta chains from one specimen sequenced in a study of blood T cell repertoires in COVID-19. Clones were read by immunoSEQ multiplex PCR, and TCRdb kept only the in-frame ones, dropping some. The sample contains 200,000 to 250,000 clones, roughly 88% of which appear only once. Material: peripheral blood. These receptors all stem from a woman in her thirties or forties who had recovered from COVID-19.

In its sample, this clone was seen a few times. The chain is built from TRBV28 and TRBJ1-6; tentative D call: TRBD1 (5 bases). Trimming took off 6 bases at V and 5 bases at J, with 14 bases between the two ends. CDR1 is MDHEN and CDR2 is SYDVKM in the germline V gene. This CDR3 region has 15 residues. The CDR3 reads CASRAGQGDNSPLHF. The CDR3 bases are TGTGCCAGCAGAGCAGGACAAGGTGATAATTCACCCCTCCACTTT.

This rearrangement joins TRBV18 to TRBJ1-1; unclear D gene. Trimming left V 3 bases short and J 1 base short, with 9 bases between. Germline V gives CDR1 KGHSH, CDR2 LQKENI. The CDR3 covers 14 residues. CDR3 sequence (DNA): TGTGCCAGCTCACCGTGGACTGAGAACACTGAAGCTTTCTTT. Protein: CASSPWTENTEAFF.

The rearrangement links TRBV2 to TRBJ1-5; D is undetermined. The CDR3 loop spans 15 amino acids. The V and J ends lost 2 bases and 0 bases respectively, with 8 bases between them. Germline lookup yields CDR1 SNHLY and CDR2 FYNNEI. CDR3 nucleotides: TGTGCCAGCAGTGAAATTGGCCCTAGCAATCAGCCCCAGCATTTT. Its protein is CASSEIGPSNQPQHF.

Details on this clone: A read error may produce the germline difference seen at one junction end. The chain employs TRBV6-5 and TRBJ1-2; no clear D gene. The CDR3 spans 13 residues. Germline CDR1 reads MNHEY; CDR2 reads SVGAGI. CDR3 coding DNA: TGCACCGCGGGCGAGACGGAAATATATGGCTACACCTTC. This translates into CTAGETEIYGYTF.

The V and J genes are TRBV6-2 or TRBV6-3 and TRBJ1-5; maybe TRBD1 (6 bases). Trimming removed 6 bases from V and 9 bases from J, with 12 bases in between. CDR1 and CDR2 from the germline V gene are MNHEY and SVGEGT. The CDR3 consists of 12 residues. This chain's CDR3 is CASSVQGAPQHF. The DNA of the CDR3 is TGTGCCAGCAGCGTACAGGGCGCGCCCCAGCATTTT.

J is TRBJ1-2 and V is TRBV5-1; 7 bases are a match to TRBD1. J lost 3 bases, V lost 4 bases, and 3 bases had no gene match. CDR1 and CDR2 from the germline V gene are SGHRS and YFSETQ. The length of the CDR3 is 13 residues. The CDR3 coding sequence is TGCGCCAGCAGCCCAACAGGGGACTATGGCTACACCTTC. It translates to CASSPTGDYGYTF.